The next 30 T cell receptor beta chains were all read from a single sample in a study of blood T cell repertoires in COVID-19. This table comes from immunoSEQ multiplex PCR, and its TCRdb copy is limited to in-frame clones, with some not included. The sample has 90,000 to 150,000 clones, 75% to 85% seen once. Material: peripheral blood. All receptors come from a woman older than 75 with acute or convalescent COVID-19.

The DNA for the CDR3 is TGTGCCAGCAGCCAAGATAGGGGAGAGACCCAGTACTTC. Its translation: CASSQDRGETQYF. The chain is built from TRBV3-1 (or the pseudogene TRBV3-2) and TRBJ2-5, with D possibly TRBD1 on 5 matching bases. The V gene lost 0 bases and the J gene lost 4 bases, with 6 bases spanning the gap. CDR3 size: 13 residues. Germline lookup yields CDR1 LGHDT and CDR2 YNNKEL (reference sequence).

This sequence joins TRBV7-9 and TRBJ2-3, with 7 positions matching TRBD2. The CDR3 spans 15 residues. With 6 bases clipped from V and 1 base from J, the junction kept 7 bases outside the gene matches. Per germline, CDR1 SEHNR and CDR2 FQNEAQ (reference sequence). CDR3 DNA sequence: TGTGCCAGCAGTCCACCGGGACTACGCACAGATACGCAGTATTTT. It specifies CASSPPGLRTDTQYF.

This clone was found a few times. The chain links TRBV9 to TRBJ2-2, with 10 bases fitting TRBD2. Germline trimming cut 0 bases from V and 8 bases from J; bases unmatched to any gene: 7. This CDR3 has 16 amino acids. The V gene's germline CDR1 is SGDLS and CDR2 YYNGEE. The CDR3 nucleotides are TGTGCCAGCAGCGTAGCTTGGCTAGCGGGAGAGGGGGAGCTGTTTTTT. Translated, it gives CASSVAWLAGEGELFF.

The chain uses TRBV29-1 and TRBJ1-1; 7 positions match TRBD1. Germline CDR1 is SQVTM and CDR2 is ANQGSEA. This CDR3 spans 15 amino acids. V was clipped by 4 bases and J by 5 bases; unmatched bases: 13. The CDR3 spells CSVGGPTGYKTEAFF. The CDR3 region has the DNA TGCAGCGTTGGAGGACCGACAGGGTATAAGACTGAAGCTTTCTTT. The variable domain in full, with the rest retrieved from reference TRBV29-1 and TRBJ1-1, is SAVISQKPSRDICQRGTSLTIQCQVDSQVTMMFWYRQQPGQSLTLIATANQGSEATYESGFVIDKFPISRPNLTFSTLTVSNMSPEDSSIYLCSVGGPTGYKTEAFFGQGTRLTVV.

V gene TRBV6-5 combines with J gene TRBJ1-1; TRBD1 aligns across 7 bases. Germline V gene lookup returns CDR1 MNHEY and CDR2 SVGAGI. The CDR3 sequence is 14 residues long. The V segment lost 2 bases and the J segment 1 base; nucleotides outside the gene matches: 1. The DNA for the CDR3 is TGTGCCAGCAGTTACCGACAGGGGAACACTGAAGCTTTCTTT. As protein: CASSYRQGNTEAFF.

The chain links TRBV19 to TRBJ1-2; 8 bases are a match to TRBD1. The V segment lost 6 bases and the J segment 1 base; nucleotides outside the gene matches: 4. CDR1 is LNHDA, CDR2 SQIVND, per germline (reference sequence). This CDR3 has 14 residues. The CDR3 nucleotides are TGTGCCAGTAGGAAAACAGGGGGTAACTATGGCTACACCTTC. The encoded protein is CASRKTGGNYGYTF.

The chain is built from TRBV3-1 (or the pseudogene TRBV3-2) and TRBJ1-1; D is undetermined. V lost 4 bases and J lost 2, with 11 bases in between. The germline V gene encodes CDR1 LGHDT and CDR2 YNNKEL (reference sequence). The CDR3 is made up of 14 amino acids. The CDR3 region is CASSRSEINTEAFF. The DNA for the CDR3 is TGTGCCAGCAGCCGTTCGGAGATAAACACTGAAGCTTTCTTT.

V and J are TRBV28 and TRBJ2-5; D might be TRBD1 (5 bases). V gave up 8 bases and J gave up 1 base, with 8 bases separating them. In germline, CDR1 is MDHEN, CDR2 SYDVKM. The CDR3 is made up of 12 amino acids. CDR3: CASQDSQETQYF. Written as DNA, the CDR3 is TGTGCCAGCCAAGACAGCCAAGAGACCCAGTACTTC.

The CDR3 DNA reads as TGTGCCTGGAAAGGGGATCGAGACGAGCAGTACTTC. The encoded protein is CAWKGDRDEQYF. The V call is TRBV30, the J call TRBJ2-7; weak D call: TRBD1 (5 bases). Germline values: CDR1 GTSNPN, CDR2 SVGIG (reference sequence). The CDR3 is 12 amino acids. Trimming removed 4 bases at V and 5 bases at J, with 12 bases between.

This chain links TRBV6-1 with TRBJ2-3, with D uncertain. V lost 1 base and J lost 3, with 11 bases in between. The CDR3 loop spans 15 amino acids. Germline lookup yields CDR1 MNHNS and CDR2 SASEGT. The CDR3 bases are TGTGCCAGCAGTGAAGTCCCGGGTTCAACAGATACGCAGTATTTT. Amino acid sequence: CASSEVPGSTDTQYF.

This chain joins TRBV10-3 and TRBJ1-5; possible D gene TRBD1, 5 bases. The ends were cut back, 6 bases at V and 4 bases at J, with 10 bases in the middle. Germline V gives CDR1 ENHRY, CDR2 SYGVKD. The CDR3 has 13 amino acids. The CDR3 DNA reads as TGTGCCATCAGCACAAGACAGAATCAGCCCCAGCATTTT. It is translated as CAISTRQNQPQHF.

This chain links TRBV19 with TRBJ1-2; tentative D call: TRBD1 (6 bases). Germline V gives CDR1 LNHDA, CDR2 SQIVND (reference sequence). Trimming pared 7 bases from V and 3 bases from J, leaving 12 bases between. The CDR3 is 13 residues long. CDR3 residues: CASTYRADYGYTF. The DNA of the CDR3 is TGTGCCAGTACCTACAGGGCAGACTATGGCTACACCTTC.

The rearrangement links TRBV2 to TRBJ1-1, with TRBD1 as a possible D gene (6 bases). Germline V CDR1 and CDR2: SNHLY, FYNNEI. This CDR3 comprises 15 residues. Deletions cut 3 bases from V and 5 bases from J, with 16 bases between. The CDR3 region has the DNA TGTGCCAGCAGTGAGGCACAGGGAGGGAAGACTGAAGCTTTCTTT. Encoded protein: CASSEAQGGKTEAFF.

The chain joins TRBV4-2 to TRBJ2-1, with TRBD2 identical over 7 bases. The germline CDR1 and CDR2 sequences are LGHNA and YNFKEQ. This CDR3 contains 17 residues. With 0 bases clipped from V and 2 bases from J, the junction kept 7 bases outside the gene matches. CDR3: CASSQDSSGITYNEQFF. The CDR3 DNA reads as TGTGCCAGCAGCCAAGATTCTAGCGGCATAACCTACAATGAGCAGTTCTTC.

The chain carries TRBV2 and TRBJ2-2, with 10 bases that match TRBD1. Per the germline V gene, CDR1 is SNHLY and CDR2 is FYNNEI. This CDR3 has 16 amino acids. V shed 6 bases and J 4 bases; nucleotides not matched to a gene: 8. This CDR3 is CASRDRGRGGTGELFF. The CDR3 DNA reads as TGTGCCAGCAGAGACAGGGGGCGAGGAGGCACCGGGGAGCTGTTTTTT.

This CDR3 is CASSPGPGRSGYNEQFF. Written as DNA, the CDR3 is TGTGCCAGCAGCCCTGGGCCAGGGAGGTCCGGCTACAATGAGCAGTTCTTC. The genes are TRBV5-5 and TRBJ2-1; D perhaps matches TRBD2 (6 bases). Germline V gene sequence: CDR1 SGHKS, CDR2 YYEKEE (reference sequence). With 4 bases removed from V and 3 bases from J, the gap between germline ends came to 20 bases. This CDR3 comprises 17 residues.

This clone was seen more than once but under ten times. V usage is TRBV29-1 and J usage is TRBJ2-3, with 8 bases that match TRBD1. The CDR3 has 13 amino acids. CDR1 and CDR2 from the germline V gene are SQVTM and ANQGSEA. V was pared by 2 bases and J by 4 bases, with 2 bases of the junction left unmatched. This CDR3 reads CSVEPTGADTQYF. In DNA form, the CDR3 reads TGCAGCGTTGAACCGACAGGGGCAGATACGCAGTATTTT.

V and J are TRBV7-8 and TRBJ1-3, with 7 bases that match TRBD1. The germline CDR1 and CDR2 sequences are SGHVS and FQNEAQ. This CDR3 has 16 amino acids. J was trimmed by 2 bases and V by 1 base; bases with no gene match: 5. CDR3 loop: CASSLEPGTAGNTIYF. The CDR3 nucleotides read TGTGCCAGCAGCTTAGAGCCCGGGACAGCTGGAAACACCATATATTTT.

The chain carries TRBV7-2 and TRBJ2-3; 9 bases are shared with TRBD2. Per the germline V gene, CDR1 is SGHTA and CDR2 is FQGNSA. The J segment lost 2 bases and the V segment lost 5 bases, leaving 8 bases of the junction unmatched. There are 16 residues in the CDR3. CDR3 loop: CASSQLAGVFTDTQYF. The DNA for the CDR3 is TGTGCCAGCAGCCAGTTAGCGGGGGTGTTCACAGATACGCAGTATTTT.

The V and J genes are TRBV4-1 and TRBJ1-3, with D possibly being TRBD1 (5 bases). CDR1 is MGHRA, CDR2 YSYEKL, per germline. V dropped 0 bases and J dropped 3 bases, with 15 bases sitting between them. The CDR3 contains 17 residues. The CDR3 is CASSQDFGGFGGNTIYF. The CDR3 DNA follows: TGCGCCAGCAGCCAAGATTTCGGGGGGTTCGGTGGAAACACCATATATTTT.

The sample holds a few counts of this clone. The gene calls are TRBV30 and TRBJ2-1; the match to TRBD1 covers 7 bases. The CDR3 totals 15 residues. The V and J ends lost 1 base and 3 bases, in that order; junction bases with no gene match: 6. The germline V gene encodes CDR1 GTSNPN and CDR2 SVGIG (reference sequence). The chain's CDR3 is CAWSEIGTDYNEQFF. The CDR3 nucleotides are TGTGCCTGGAGTGAAATCGGGACAGACTACAATGAGCAGTTCTTC.

The J gene is TRBJ1-5, the V gene TRBV27, with TRBD1 matching 9 bases. The CDR3 contains 14 residues. CDR1 and CDR2 (germline): MNHEY, SMNVEV (reference sequence). Trimming removed 5 bases from V and 4 bases from J; junction bases left unmatched: 3. The CDR3 sequence: CASSRGTGNQPQHF. CDR3 coding DNA: TGTGCCAGCAGTCGTGGGACAGGGAATCAGCCCCAGCATTTT.

This sequence joins TRBV5-1 and TRBJ2-7; 9 nucleotides align to TRBD2. Trimming took 0 bases from V and 3 from J; bases not matched to a gene: 7. From germline, CDR1 is SGHRS and CDR2 YFSETQ. The CDR3 covers 16 residues. CDR3 DNA: TGCGCCAGCAGCTTGGGGGGACTAGCCGCCTTCTACGAGCAGTACTTC. Its translation: CASSLGGLAAFYEQYF.

The rearrangement uses TRBV6-2 or TRBV6-3 and TRBJ1-1, with 7 bases identical to TRBD1. This CDR3 has 17 residues. Germline trimming cut 4 bases from V and 0 bases from J; bases unmatched to any gene: 11. From germline, CDR1 is MNHEY and CDR2 SVGEGT. Written as DNA, the CDR3 is TGTGCCAGCAGTTTTAATTTAGGGACAGTGATGAACACTGAAGCTTTCTTT. It specifies CASSFNLGTVMNTEAFF.

The J gene is TRBJ1-2, the V gene TRBV5-1, with D unresolved. Deletions cut 4 bases from V and 8 bases from J, with 12 bases between. The CDR3 is made up of 12 amino acids. CDR1 and CDR2 (germline): SGHRS, YFSETQ. The CDR3 DNA is TGCGCCAGCAGCACCAATGGCAGGGGCTACACCTTC. It yields the protein CASSTNGRGYTF.

The rearrangement links TRBV9 to TRBJ2-5, with a tentative D call TRBD2 (5 bases). Germline values: CDR1 SGDLS, CDR2 YYNGEE. The CDR3 covers 13 residues. The V gene lost 0 bases and the J gene lost 6 bases, with 9 bases spanning the gap. The CDR3 nucleotides are TGTGCCAGCAGCGTAGGAACTAGTCAGACCCAGTACTTC. Translation gives CASSVGTSQTQYF.

This clone was seen only a few times. The rearrangement uses TRBV7-9 and TRBJ1-2; D is uncertain. The V end lost 5 bases, the J end lost 4 bases, and 11 bases lay between the germline ends. Germline CDR1 reads SEHNR; CDR2 reads FQNEAQ (reference sequence). The CDR3 runs to 13 residues. Written as DNA, the CDR3 is TGTGCCAGCAGCGTAAGCGGGTCCTATGGCTACACCTTC. Encoded protein: CASSVSGSYGYTF.

The J gene is TRBJ1-5, the V gene TRBV19, with TRBD1 identical over 11 bases. Per the germline V gene, CDR1 is LNHDA and CDR2 is SQIVND (reference sequence). The J segment lost 6 bases and the V segment lost 7 bases, leaving 8 bases of the junction unmatched. The CDR3 is made up of 15 amino acids. CDR3 sequence: CASTPGQGAGQPQHF. The CDR3 DNA reads TGTGCCAGTACCCCAGGACAGGGGGCCGGTCAGCCCCAGCATTTT.

J is TRBJ1-4 and V is TRBV9; no firm D call. Trimming shortened V by 0 bases and J by 0 bases, and 3 bases separated the two germline ends. Germline lookup yields CDR1 SGDLS and CDR2 YYNGEE. The CDR3 runs 14 residues. The CDR3: CASSVGPTNEKLFF. The DNA of the CDR3 is TGTGCCAGCAGCGTAGGGCCAACTAATGAAAAACTGTTTTTT.

The J gene is TRBJ1-2, the V gene TRBV4-3; 8 bases align to TRBD1. Per germline, CDR1 LGHNA and CDR2 YSLEER. The CDR3 has 16 amino acids. The V and J ends lost 0 bases and 6 bases, in that order; junction bases with no gene match: 9. The CDR3 nucleotides are TGCGCCAGCAGCCAAGAGGACAGGGTGGAAATTGATGGCTACACCTTC. It translates to CASSQEDRVEIDGYTF.